This passage covers 3 T cell receptor beta chains from one sample sequenced in a study of identical twins. TCRdb re-called the 5' RACE reads with MiXCR, one entry per CDR3 protein. The table has 400,000 to 500,000 distinct CDR3 sequences, under 20% seen once. The sequenced sample was naive T cells sorted from blood. Source of these receptors: a man between 50 and 59 years old in good health.

At least ten counts were recorded for this clonotype. The chain uses TRBV10-3 and TRBJ2-7; possible D gene TRBD2, 7 bases. The CDR3 has 15 residues. Trimming removed 2 bases at V and 0 bases at J, with 11 bases between. From germline, CDR1 is ENHRY and CDR2 SYGVKD. The CDR3 DNA sequence: TGTGCCATCAGTGAGAGGGGGAGGGACTCCTACGAGCAGTACTTC. It is translated as CAISERGRDSYEQYF.

The chain uses TRBV6-1 and TRBJ2-7; 9 bases fit TRBD1. Unmatched junction bases numbered 5, after V lost 6 bases and J lost 5 bases. The CDR3 totals 13 residues. Looked up from germline, CDR1 is MNHNS and CDR2 is SASEGT. The CDR3 loop reads CASRDRGWNEQYF. The CDR3 DNA sequence: TGTGCCAGCAGGGACAGGGGATGGAACGAGCAGTACTTC.

This clonotype occurred many times. This chain's CDR3 is CASETGVEQYF. CDR3 sequence (DNA): TGCGCCAGCGAGACAGGGGTCGAGCAGTACTTC. The chain joins TRBV10-2 to TRBJ2-7; TRBD1 aligns across 8 bases. V was pared by 8 bases and J by 6 bases, with 3 bases of the junction left unmatched. Germline lookup yields CDR1 WSHSY and CDR2 SAAADI. This CDR3 is built from 11 residues.